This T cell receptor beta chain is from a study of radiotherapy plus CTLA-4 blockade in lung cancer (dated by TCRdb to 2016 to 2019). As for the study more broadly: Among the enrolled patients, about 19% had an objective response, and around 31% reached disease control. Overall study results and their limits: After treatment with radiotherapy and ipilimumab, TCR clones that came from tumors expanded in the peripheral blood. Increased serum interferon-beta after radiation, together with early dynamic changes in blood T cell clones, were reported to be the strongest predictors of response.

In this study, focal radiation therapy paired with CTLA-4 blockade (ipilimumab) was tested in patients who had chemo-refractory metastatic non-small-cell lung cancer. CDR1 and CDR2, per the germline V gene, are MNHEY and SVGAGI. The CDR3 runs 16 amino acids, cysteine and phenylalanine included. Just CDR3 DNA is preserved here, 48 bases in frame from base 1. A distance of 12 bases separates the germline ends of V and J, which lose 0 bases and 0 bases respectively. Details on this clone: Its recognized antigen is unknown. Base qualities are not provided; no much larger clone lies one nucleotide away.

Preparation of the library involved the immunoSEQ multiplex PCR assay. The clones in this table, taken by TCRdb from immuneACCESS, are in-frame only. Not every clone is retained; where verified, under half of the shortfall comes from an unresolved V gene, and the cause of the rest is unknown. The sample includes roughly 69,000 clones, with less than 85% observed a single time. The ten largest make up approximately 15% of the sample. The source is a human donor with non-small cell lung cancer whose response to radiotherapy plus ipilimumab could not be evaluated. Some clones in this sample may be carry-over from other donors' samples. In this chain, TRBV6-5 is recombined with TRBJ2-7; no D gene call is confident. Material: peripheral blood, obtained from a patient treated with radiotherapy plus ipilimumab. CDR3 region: CASSYSTQLSSYEQYF. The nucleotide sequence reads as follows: TGTGCCAGCAGTTACTCGACTCAGTTAAGCTCCTACGAGCAGTACTTC.